This entry lists 9 T cell receptor beta chains sequenced from one sample in a study of control samples from healthy donors and cancer patients. Produced via immunoSEQ multiplex PCR; TCRdb's table is partial and in-frame only. The profile shows about 130,000 clones, approximately 94% of them singletons. The specimen was blood. The receptor set was obtained from a man younger than 45 in good health.

V usage is TRBV7-2 and J usage is TRBJ1-4; D is ambiguous. This CDR3 contains 15 residues. The ends were cut back, 2 bases at V and 7 bases at J, with 14 bases in the middle. Germline values: CDR1 SGHTA, CDR2 FQGNSA. CDR3 sequence reads: CASSLNKGRGEKLFF. The CDR3 DNA reads TGTGCCAGCAGCTTAAATAAGGGAAGAGGTGAAAAACTGTTTTTT.

The V gene is TRBV6-5, the J gene TRBJ2-5; 7 bases are a match to TRBD1. CDR1 is MNHEY, CDR2 SVGAGI, per germline. Losses at the gene ends were 2 bases for V and 5 bases for J; bases not matched to a gene: 2. The CDR3 has 13 amino acids. The CDR3 spells CASSYQGDETQYF. The CDR3 DNA follows: TGTGCCAGCAGTTACCAGGGGGATGAGACCCAGTACTTC.

The genes are TRBV29-1 and TRBJ2-3; TRBD1 might be the D (5 bases). The CDR3 covers 14 residues. V was cut by 7 bases and J by 3 bases, with 17 bases left in between. From germline, CDR1 is SQVTM and CDR2 ANQGSEA. CDR3 DNA sequence: TGCAGCGCCTCGGGTGTGGGGCGGACAGATACGCAGTATTTT. Its protein product is CSASGVGRTDTQYF.

The gene calls are TRBV19 and TRBJ1-6; 7 nucleotides align to TRBD1. V shed 5 bases and J 6 bases; nucleotides not matched to a gene: 10. The CDR3 totals 16 residues. The V gene's germline CDR1 is LNHDA and CDR2 SQIVND (reference sequence). Here the CDR3 DNA reads TGTGCCAGTAGTCCCCAGGCGGGACAGAGTAATTCACCCCTCCACTTT. Its protein is CASSPQAGQSNSPLHF.

The chain employs TRBV6-1 and TRBJ1-5; 7 nucleotides agree with TRBD1. CDR3 length: 15 amino acids. In germline, CDR1 is MNHNS, CDR2 SASEGT. The V gene end was trimmed by 5 bases and the J gene end by 3 bases; junction bases not matched to a gene: 7. The DNA of the CDR3 is TGTGCCAGCAGTTTGAGGGGACAGTTCAATCAGCCCCAGCATTTT. Protein product: CASSLRGQFNQPQHF.

In its sample, this clone was seen once. Its ends do not fully match the called genes, so a read error is possible. The chain recombines TRBV4-1 with TRBJ1-6, with D possibly TRBD1 on 6 matching bases. The length of the CDR3 is 18 residues. The germline V gene encodes CDR1 MGHRA and CDR2 YSYEKL. CDR3 protein: CVSSPTLDSPVLYSPLHF. The CDR3 nucleotides read TGCGTCAGCAGCCCAACCCTGGACAGCCCCGTCCTCTACTCACCCCTCCACTTT.

This chain links TRBV7-9 with TRBJ1-1; no reliable D call. There are 18 residues in the CDR3. Trimming left V 1 base short and J 1 base short, with 19 bases between. In germline, CDR1 is SEHNR, CDR2 FQNEAQ (reference sequence). CDR3 nucleotide sequence: TGTGCCAGCAGCTTAGGACGGTTTAATTCCATAGGGAACACTGAAGCTTTCTTT. Translated: CASSLGRFNSIGNTEAFF.

J is TRBJ1-2 and V is TRBV30; D unresolved. Germline V gives CDR1 GTSNPN, CDR2 SVGIG (reference sequence). The germline V and J ends were trimmed by 2 bases and 5 bases, with 6 bases remaining between them. There are 11 residues in the CDR3. The DNA of the CDR3 is TGTGCCTGGAGTCTTCTTTATGGCTACACCTTC. Its translation: CAWSLLYGYTF.

The chain recombines TRBV7-2 with TRBJ2-2; possibly TRBD2 for D (5 bases). Germline V gives CDR1 SGHTA, CDR2 FQGNSA. The CDR3 consists of 14 residues. Trimming removed 1 base at V and 4 bases at J, with 7 bases between. The CDR3 sequence: CASSLVRATGELFF. The DNA for the CDR3 is TGTGCCAGCAGCTTAGTGAGGGCCACCGGGGAGCTGTTTTTT.